Detailed here is one TCR beta chain. This CDR3 region has 16 residues. V was pared by 5 bases and J by 0 bases, with 16 bases between. These data originate in a study of patients and donors after allogeneic stem cell transplantation. In TCRdb, the RT-PCR reads were re-called with MiXCR into one record per CDR3 protein. Of hundreds of thousands of distinct CDR3 sequences in the sample, approximately 16% are singletons; the top ten hold roughly 7.2%. Sequenced material: blood, either unsorted or a sorted T cell fraction (not recorded which). The sequence derives from a human donor who was either an allogeneic HSCT recipient or a stem cell or donor lymphocyte infusion donor (not recorded which). It is not recorded whose cells these are; they may come from a transplant donor. This chain joins TRBV12-3 or TRBV12-4 and TRBJ1-2, with D perhaps TRBD1 (5 bases). The CDR3 sequence is CASSPAGTLANYGYTF. The DNA of the CDR3 is TGTGCCAGCAGTCCAGCCGGGACTCTTGCTAACTATGGCTACACCTTC.